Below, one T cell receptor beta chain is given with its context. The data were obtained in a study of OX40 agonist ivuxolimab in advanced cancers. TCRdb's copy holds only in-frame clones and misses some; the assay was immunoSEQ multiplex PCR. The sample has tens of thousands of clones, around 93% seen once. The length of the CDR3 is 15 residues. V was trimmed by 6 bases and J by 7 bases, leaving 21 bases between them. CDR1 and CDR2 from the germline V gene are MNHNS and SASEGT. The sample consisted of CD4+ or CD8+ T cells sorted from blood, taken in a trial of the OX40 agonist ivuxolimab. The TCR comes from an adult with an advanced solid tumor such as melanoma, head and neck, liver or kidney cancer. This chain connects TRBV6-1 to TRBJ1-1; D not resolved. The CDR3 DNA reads TGTGCCAGCAGCCTAAAGCCGGGCTTCGGAGGTGAAGCTTTCTTT. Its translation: CASSLKPGFGGEAFF.